This TCR beta chain derives from a study of T cell repertoires in cytomegalovirus infection. Study-level information: Public TCR beta signatures provided an indication of both CMV infection and a matching HLA type.

The CDR3 sequence is 13 residues long. V lost 8 bases, J lost 0 bases, and 10 bases lay in between. Comments on this clonotype: As yet, its antigen is unknown.

TCRdb fed the reads into MiXCR, producing one record per CDR3 protein. This table has fewer than 550,000 distinct CDR3 sequences, approximately 15% appearing once. General observations from the study: Individuals carrying CMV plus the relevant HLA were identified by cumulative frequency of public TCR beta families. Ex vivo, HLA-C-restricted CMV-specific TCR beta clonotypes prevailed over the rest of the response.

Sequencing used CD8+ T cells from PBMCs. The receptor's source is a human donor in good health (CMV status not recorded). Some clones in this sample may be carry-over from other donors' samples. The V call is TRBV12-3 or TRBV12-4, the J call TRBJ1-1; unclear D gene. The CDR3 DNA follows: TGTGCCAGCGGCCTAAGCATGAACACTGAAGCTTTCTTT. Protein sequence: CASGLSMNTEAFF.